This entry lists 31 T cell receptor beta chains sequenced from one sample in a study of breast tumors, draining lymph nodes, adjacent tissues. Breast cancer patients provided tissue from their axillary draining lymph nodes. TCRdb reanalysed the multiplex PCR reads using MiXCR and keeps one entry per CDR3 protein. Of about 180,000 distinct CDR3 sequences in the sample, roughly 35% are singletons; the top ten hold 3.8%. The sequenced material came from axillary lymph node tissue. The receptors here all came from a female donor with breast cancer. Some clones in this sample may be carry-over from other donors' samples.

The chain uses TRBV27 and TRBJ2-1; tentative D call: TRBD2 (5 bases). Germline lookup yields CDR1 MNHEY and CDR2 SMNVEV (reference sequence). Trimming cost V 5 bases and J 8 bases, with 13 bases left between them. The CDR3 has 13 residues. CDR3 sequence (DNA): TGTGCCAGCAGTCTAAACGGGGTATATGAGCAGTTCTTC. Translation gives CASSLNGVYEQFF.

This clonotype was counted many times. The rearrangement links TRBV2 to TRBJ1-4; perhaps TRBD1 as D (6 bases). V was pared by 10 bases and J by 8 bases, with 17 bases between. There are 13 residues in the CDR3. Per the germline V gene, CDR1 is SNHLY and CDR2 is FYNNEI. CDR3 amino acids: CAIGRGEGEKLFF. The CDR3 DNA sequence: TGTGCCATAGGGAGGGGGGAAGGGGAAAAACTGTTTTTT.

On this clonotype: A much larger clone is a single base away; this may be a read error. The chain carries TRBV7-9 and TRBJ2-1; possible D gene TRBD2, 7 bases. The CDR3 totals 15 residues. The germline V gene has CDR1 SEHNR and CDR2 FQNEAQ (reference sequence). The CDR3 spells CASRGTGGSYNEQLF. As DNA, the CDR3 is TGTGCCAGCCGGGGGACGGGGGGCTCCTACAATGAGCAGCTCTTC.

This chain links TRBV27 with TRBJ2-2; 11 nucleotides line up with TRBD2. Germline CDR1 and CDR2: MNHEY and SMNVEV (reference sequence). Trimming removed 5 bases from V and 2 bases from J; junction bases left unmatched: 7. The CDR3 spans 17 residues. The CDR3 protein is CASSLSGLAVNTGELFF. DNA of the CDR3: TGTGCCAGCAGTCTTTCGGGACTAGCGGTAAACACCGGGGAGCTGTTTTTT.

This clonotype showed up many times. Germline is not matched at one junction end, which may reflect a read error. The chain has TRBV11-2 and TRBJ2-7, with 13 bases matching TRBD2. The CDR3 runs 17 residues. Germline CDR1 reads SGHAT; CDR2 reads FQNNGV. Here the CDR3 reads CASSLDGTSGASYEQCF. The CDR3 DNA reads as TGTGCCAGCAGCTTAGATGGGACTAGCGGGGCCTCCTACGAGCAGTGCTTC.

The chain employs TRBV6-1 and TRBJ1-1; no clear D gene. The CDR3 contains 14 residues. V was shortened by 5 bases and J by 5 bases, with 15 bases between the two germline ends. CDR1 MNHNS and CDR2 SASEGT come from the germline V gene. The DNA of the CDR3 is TGTGCCAGCAGTTACGGGCCTTTGGAGACTGAAGCTTTCTTT. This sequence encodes CASSYGPLETEAFF.

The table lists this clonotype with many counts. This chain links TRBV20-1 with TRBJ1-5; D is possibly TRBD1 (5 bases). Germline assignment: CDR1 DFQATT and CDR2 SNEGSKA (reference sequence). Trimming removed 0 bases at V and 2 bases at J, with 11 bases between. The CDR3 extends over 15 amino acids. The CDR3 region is CSARDPGEGNQPQHF. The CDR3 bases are TGCAGTGCTAGAGATCCGGGGGAGGGCAATCAGCCCCAGCATTTT.

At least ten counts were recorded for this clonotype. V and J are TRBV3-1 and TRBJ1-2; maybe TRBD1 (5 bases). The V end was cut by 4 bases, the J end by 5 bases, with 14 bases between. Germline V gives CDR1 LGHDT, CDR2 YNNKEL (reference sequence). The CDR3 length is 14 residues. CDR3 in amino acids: CASSLRGEWYGYTF. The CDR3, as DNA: TGTGCCAGCAGCCTCCGGGGGGAATGGTATGGCTACACCTTC.

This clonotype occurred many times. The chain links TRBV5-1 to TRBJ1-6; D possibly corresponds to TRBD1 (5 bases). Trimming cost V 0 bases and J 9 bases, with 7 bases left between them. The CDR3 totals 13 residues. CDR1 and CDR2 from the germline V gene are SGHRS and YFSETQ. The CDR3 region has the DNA TGCGCCAGCAGCTTGGAAGGGGTTTCACCCCTCCACTTT. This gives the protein CASSLEGVSPLHF.

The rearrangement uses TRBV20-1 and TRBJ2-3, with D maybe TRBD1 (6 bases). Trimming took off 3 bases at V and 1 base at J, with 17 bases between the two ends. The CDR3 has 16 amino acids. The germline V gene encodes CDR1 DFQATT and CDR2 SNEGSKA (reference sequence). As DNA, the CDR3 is TGCAGTGCTAGTGCTGGGGGCGCGTTGGGCACAGATACGCAGTATTTT. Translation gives CSASAGGALGTDTQYF.

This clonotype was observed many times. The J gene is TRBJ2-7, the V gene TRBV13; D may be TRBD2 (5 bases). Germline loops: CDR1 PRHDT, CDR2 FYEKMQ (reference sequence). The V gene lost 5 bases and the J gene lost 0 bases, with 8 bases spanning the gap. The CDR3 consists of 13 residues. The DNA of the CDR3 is TGTGCCAGCAGCCTGGGGAGCTCCTACGAGCAGTACTTC. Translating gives CASSLGSSYEQYF.

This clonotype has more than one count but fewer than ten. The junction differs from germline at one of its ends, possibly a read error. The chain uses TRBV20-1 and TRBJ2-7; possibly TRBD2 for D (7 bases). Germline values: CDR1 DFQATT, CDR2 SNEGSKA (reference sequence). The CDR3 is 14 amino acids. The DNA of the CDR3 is TGCAGTGCTTCTTTTGGGGGGGGGCCCCCCGAGCAGTATTTC. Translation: CSASFGGGPPEQYF.

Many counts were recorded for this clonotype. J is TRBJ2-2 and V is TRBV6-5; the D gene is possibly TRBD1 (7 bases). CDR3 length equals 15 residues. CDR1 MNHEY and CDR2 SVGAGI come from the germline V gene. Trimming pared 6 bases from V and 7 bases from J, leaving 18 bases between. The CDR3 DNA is TGTGCCAGCAGCAGGGGGGAACTTATCCTCGGGGAGCTGTTTTTT. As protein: CASSRGELILGELFF.

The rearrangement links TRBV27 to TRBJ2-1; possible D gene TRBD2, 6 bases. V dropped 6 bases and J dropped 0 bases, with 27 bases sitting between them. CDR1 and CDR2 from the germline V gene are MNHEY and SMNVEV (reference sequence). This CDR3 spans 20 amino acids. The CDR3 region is CASSLKPGLRRLSSYNEQFF. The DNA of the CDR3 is TGTGCCAGCAGCCTAAAACCGGGACTGCGACGCCTTAGCTCCTACAATGAGCAGTTCTTC.

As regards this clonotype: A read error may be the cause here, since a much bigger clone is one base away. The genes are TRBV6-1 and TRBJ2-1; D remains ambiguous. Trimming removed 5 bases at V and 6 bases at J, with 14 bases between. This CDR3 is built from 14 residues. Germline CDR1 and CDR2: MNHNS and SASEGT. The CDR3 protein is CASSQKSGFNEQFF. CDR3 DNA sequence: TGTGCCAGCAGTCAAAAAAGTGGATTCAATGAGCAGTTCTTC.

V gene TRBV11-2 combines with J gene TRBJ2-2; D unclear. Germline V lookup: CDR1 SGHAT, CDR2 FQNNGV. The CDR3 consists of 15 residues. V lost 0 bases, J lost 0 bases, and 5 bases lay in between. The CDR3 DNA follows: TGTGCCAGCAGCTTAGATAGGACGAACACCGGGGAGCTGTTTTTT. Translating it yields CASSLDRTNTGELFF. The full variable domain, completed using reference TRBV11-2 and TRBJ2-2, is EAGVAQSPRYKIIEKRQSVAFWCNPISGHATLYWYQQILGQGPKLLIQFQNNGVVDDSQLPKDRFSAERLKGVDSTLKIQPAKLEDSAVYLCASSLDRTNTGELFFGEGSRLTVL.

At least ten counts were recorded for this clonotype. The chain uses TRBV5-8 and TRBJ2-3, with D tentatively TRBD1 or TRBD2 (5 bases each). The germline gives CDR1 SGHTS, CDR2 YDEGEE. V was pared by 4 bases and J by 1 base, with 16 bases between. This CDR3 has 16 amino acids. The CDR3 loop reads CASSKGPLGGTDTQYF. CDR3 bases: TGTGCCAGCAGCAAGGGACCTCTAGGAGGCACAGATACGCAGTATTTT.

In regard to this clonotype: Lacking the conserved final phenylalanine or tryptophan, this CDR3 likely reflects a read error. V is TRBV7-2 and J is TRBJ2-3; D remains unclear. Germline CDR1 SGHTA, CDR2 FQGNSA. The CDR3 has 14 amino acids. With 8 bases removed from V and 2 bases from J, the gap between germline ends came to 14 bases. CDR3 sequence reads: CASLSSLFTDTQYL. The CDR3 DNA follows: TGTGCCAGCCTCTCGTCCCTGTTCACAGATACGCAGTATCTT.

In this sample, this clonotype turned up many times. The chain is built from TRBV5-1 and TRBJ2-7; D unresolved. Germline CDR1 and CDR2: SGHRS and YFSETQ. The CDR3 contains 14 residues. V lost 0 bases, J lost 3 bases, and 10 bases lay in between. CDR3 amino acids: CASSLGQAVYEQYF. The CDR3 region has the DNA TGCGCCAGCAGCTTGGGGCAGGCTGTCTACGAGCAGTACTTC.

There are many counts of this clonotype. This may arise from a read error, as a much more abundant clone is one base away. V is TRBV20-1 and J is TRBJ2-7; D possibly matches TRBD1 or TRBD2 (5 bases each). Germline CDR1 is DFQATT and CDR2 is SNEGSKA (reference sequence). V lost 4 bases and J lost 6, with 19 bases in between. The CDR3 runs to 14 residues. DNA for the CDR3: TGCAGTGCTACCCCGCCGGGACCGAACTCCGAGCAGTACTTC. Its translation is CSATPPGPNSEQYF.

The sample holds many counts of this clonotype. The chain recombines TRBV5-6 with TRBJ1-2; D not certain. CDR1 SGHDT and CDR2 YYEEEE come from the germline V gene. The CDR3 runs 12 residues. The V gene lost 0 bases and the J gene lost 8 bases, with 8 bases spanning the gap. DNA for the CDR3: TGTGCCAGCAGCTTGGGGGTGAAAGGCTACACCTTC. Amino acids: CASSLGVKGYTF.

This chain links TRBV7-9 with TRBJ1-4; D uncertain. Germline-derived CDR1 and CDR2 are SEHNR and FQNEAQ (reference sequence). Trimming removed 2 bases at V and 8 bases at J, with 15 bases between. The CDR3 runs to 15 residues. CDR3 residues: CASSLSAPREEKLFF. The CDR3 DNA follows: TGTGCCAGCAGCTTATCGGCACCGAGGGAGGAAAAACTGTTTTTT.

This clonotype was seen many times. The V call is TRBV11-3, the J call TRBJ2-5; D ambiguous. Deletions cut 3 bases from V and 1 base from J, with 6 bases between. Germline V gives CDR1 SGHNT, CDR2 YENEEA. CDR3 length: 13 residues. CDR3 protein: CASSFRFQETQYF. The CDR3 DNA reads TGTGCCAGCAGCTTTCGTTTCCAAGAGACCCAGTACTTC.

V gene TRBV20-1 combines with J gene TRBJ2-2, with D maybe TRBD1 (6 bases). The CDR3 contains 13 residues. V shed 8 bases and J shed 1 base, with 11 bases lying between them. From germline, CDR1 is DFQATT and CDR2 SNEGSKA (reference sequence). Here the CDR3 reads CSTPGQNTGELFF. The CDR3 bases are TGCAGTACACCGGGACAGAACACCGGGGAGCTGTTTTTT.

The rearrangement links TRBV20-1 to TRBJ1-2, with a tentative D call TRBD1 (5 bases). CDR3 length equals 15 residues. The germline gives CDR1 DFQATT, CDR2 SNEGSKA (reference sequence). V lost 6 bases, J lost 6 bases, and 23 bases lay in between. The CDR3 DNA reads TGCAGTGCCAGCAGACCCTTCACAGGCTTAAATGGCTACACCTTC. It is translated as CSASRPFTGLNGYTF.

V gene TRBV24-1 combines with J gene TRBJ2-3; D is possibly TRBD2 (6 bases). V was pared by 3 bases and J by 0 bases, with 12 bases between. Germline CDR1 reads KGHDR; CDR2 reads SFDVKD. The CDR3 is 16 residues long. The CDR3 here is CATSDIAVPSTDTQYF. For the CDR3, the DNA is TGTGCCACCAGTGATATAGCGGTTCCAAGCACAGATACGCAGTATTTT.

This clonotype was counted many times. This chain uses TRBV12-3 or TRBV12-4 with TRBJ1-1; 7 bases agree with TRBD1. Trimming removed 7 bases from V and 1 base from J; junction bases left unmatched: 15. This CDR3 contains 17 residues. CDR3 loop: CASIRGQASVTNTEAFF. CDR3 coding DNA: TGTGCCAGCATCCGCGGACAGGCGAGTGTTACGAACACTGAAGCTTTCTTT.

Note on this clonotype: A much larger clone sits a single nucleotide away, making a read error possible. CDR3 bases: TGTGCCAGCAGCCATTATGACAGTCCCTACGAGCAGTCCTTC. It specifies CASSHYDSPYEQSF. The chain recombines TRBV14 with TRBJ2-7; the D gene is possibly TRBD1 (5 bases). The CDR3 has 14 residues. Germline CDR1 reads SGHDN; CDR2 reads FVKESK.

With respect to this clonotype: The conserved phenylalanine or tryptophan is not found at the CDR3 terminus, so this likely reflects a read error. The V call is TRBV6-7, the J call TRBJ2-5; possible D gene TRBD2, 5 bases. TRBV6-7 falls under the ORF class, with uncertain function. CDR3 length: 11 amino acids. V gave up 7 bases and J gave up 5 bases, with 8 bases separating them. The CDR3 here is CASTRGETQYL. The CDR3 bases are TGTGCCAGCACCCGGGGTGAGACCCAGTACCTC.

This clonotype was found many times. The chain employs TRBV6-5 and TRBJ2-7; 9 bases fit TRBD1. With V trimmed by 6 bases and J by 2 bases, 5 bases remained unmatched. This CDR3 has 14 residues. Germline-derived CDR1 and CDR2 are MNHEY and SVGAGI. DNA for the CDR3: TGTGCCAGCAGATCCGGGACAGGGCCCTACGAGCAGTACTTC. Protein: CASRSGTGPYEQYF.

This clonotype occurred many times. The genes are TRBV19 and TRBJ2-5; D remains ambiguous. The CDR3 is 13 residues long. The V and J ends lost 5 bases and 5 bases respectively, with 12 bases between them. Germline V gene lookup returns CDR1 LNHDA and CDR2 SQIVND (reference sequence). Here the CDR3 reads CASSPGGVETQYF. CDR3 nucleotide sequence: TGTGCCAGTAGTCCCGGTGGGGTGGAGACCCAGTACTTC.